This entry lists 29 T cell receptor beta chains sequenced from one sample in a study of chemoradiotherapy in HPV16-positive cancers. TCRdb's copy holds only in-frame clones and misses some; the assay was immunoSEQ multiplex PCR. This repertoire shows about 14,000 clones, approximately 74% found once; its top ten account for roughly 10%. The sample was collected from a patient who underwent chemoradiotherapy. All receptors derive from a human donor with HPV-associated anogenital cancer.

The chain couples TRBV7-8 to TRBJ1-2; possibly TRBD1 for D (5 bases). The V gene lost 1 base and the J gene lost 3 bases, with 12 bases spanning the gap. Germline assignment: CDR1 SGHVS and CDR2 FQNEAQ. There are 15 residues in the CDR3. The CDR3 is CASSLVAGPDYGYTF. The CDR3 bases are TGTGCCAGCAGCTTAGTTGCAGGGCCTGACTATGGCTACACCTTC.

The CDR3 sequence is CASSPITSGSLYEQYF. DNA of the CDR3: TGTGCCAGCAGCCCTATTACTAGCGGGAGCCTCTACGAGCAGTACTTC. This sequence joins TRBV9 and TRBJ2-7; 11 positions match TRBD2. V lost 4 bases and J lost 3; bases outside the gene matches: 9. CDR1 and CDR2 from the germline V gene are SGDLS and YYNGEE. The CDR3 spans 16 residues.

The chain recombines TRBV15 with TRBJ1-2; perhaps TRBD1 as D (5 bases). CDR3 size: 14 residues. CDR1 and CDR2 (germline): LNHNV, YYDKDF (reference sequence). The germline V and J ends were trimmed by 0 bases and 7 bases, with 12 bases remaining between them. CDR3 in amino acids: CATSRDQEGSGYTF. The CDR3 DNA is TGTGCCACCAGCAGAGATCAGGAGGGGTCTGGCTACACCTTC.

The CDR3 loop reads CASSEGERDTQYF. CDR3 sequence (DNA): TGTGCCAGCAGTGAAGGCGAGAGGGATACGCAGTATTTT. The chain combines TRBV6-4 with TRBJ2-3; D uncertain. There are 13 residues in the CDR3. CDR1 is MRHNA, CDR2 SNTAGT, per germline. Trimming removed 3 bases from V and 6 bases from J, with 10 bases in between.

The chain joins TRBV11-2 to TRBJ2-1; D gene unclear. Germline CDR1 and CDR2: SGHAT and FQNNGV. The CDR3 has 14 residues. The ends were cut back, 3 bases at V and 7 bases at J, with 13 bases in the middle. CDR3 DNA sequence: TGTGCCAGCAGCTTTCAAGTGGGGTCAAATGAGCAGTTCTTC. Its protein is CASSFQVGSNEQFF.

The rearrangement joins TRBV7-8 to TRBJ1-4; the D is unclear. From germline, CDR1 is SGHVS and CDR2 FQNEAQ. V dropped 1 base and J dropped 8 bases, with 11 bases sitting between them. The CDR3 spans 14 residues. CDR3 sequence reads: CASSLEGRGEKLFF. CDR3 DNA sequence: TGTGCCAGCAGCTTAGAGGGTCGTGGGGAAAAACTGTTTTTT.

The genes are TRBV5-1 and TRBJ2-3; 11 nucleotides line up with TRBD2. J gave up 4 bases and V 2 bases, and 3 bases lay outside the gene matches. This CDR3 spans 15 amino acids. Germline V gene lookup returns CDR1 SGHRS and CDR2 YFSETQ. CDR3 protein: CASSLLAGAPDTQYF. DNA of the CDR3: TGCGCCAGCAGCTTACTAGCGGGAGCCCCAGATACGCAGTATTTT. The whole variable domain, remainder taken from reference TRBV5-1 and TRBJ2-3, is KAGVTQTPRYLIKTRGQQVTLSCSPISGHRSVSWYQQTPGQGLQFLFEYFSETQRNKGNFPGRFSGRQFSNSRSEMNVSTLELGDSALYLCASSLLAGAPDTQYFGPGTRLTVL.

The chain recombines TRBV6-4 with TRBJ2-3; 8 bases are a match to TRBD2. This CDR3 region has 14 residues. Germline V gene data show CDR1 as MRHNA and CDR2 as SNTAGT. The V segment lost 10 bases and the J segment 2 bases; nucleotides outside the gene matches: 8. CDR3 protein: CATYSGGPTDTQYF. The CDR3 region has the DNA TGTGCCACCTACTCGGGGGGGCCCACAGATACGCAGTATTTT.

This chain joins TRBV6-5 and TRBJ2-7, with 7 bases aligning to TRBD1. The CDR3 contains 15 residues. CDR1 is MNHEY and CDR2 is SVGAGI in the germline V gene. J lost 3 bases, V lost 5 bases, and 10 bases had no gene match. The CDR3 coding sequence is TGTGCCAGCAGTAGCCTCAGGGGGAAAATCTACGAGCAGTACTTC. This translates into CASSSLRGKIYEQYF.

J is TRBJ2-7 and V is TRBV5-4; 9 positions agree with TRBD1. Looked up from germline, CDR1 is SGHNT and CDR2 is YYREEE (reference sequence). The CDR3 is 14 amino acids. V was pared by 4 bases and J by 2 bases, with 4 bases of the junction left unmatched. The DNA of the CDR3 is TGTGCCAGCAGCCCGGGACAGGGACCCTACGAGCAGTACTTC. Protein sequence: CASSPGQGPYEQYF.

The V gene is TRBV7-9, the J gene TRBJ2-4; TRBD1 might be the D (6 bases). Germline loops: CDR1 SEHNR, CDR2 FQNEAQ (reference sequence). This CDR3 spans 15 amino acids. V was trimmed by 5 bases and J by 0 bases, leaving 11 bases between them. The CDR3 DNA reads TGTGCCAGCAGCACCGACAGGATAGCCAAAAACATTCAGTACTTC. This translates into CASSTDRIAKNIQYF.

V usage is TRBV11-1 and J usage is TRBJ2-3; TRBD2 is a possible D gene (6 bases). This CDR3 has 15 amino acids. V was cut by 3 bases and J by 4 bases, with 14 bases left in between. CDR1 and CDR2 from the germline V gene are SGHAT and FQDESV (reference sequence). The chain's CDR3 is CASSFGGRRADTQYF. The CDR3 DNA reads TGTGCCAGCAGCTTCGGTGGGAGGAGGGCAGATACGCAGTATTTT.

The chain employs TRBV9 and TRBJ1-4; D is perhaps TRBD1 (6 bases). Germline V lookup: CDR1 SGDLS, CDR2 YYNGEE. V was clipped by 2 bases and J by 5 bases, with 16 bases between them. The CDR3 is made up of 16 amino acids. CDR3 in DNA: TGTGCCAGCAGCGTGAACGCAGCAAGGGGGAATGAAAAACTGTTTTTT. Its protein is CASSVNAARGNEKLFF.

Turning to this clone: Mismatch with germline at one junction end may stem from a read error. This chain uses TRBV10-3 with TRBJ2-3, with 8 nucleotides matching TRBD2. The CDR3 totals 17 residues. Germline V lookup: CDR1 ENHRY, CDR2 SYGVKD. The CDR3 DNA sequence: TGTGCCGTCAGAACTAGTCTAGCGGGCACTAGCACAGATACGCAGTATTTT. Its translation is CAVRTSLAGTSTDTQYF.

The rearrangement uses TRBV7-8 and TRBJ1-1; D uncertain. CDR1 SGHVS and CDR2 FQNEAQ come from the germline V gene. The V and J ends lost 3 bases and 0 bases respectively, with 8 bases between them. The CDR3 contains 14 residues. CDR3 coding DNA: TGTGCCAGCAGCTTGGGAGGGCTGAACACTGAAGCTTTCTTT. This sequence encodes CASSLGGLNTEAFF.

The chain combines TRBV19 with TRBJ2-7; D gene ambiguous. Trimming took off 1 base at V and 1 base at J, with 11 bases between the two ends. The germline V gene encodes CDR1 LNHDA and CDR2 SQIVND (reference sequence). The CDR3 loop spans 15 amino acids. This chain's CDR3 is CASSIGFTPSYEQYF. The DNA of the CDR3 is TGTGCCAGTAGTATAGGGTTCACACCTTCCTACGAGCAGTACTTC.

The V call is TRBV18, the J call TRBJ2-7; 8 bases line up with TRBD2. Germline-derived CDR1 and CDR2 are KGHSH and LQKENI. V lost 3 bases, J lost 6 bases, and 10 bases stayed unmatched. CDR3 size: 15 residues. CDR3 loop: CASSPPPGGATEQYF. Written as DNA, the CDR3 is TGTGCCAGCTCACCCCCCCCGGGAGGGGCGACCGAGCAGTACTTC.

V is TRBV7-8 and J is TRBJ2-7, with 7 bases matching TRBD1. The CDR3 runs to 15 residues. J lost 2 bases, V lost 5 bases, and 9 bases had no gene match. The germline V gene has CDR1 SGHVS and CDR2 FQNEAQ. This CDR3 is CASSQNRGRTYEQYF. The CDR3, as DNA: TGTGCCAGCAGCCAAAACAGGGGAAGGACCTACGAGCAGTACTTC. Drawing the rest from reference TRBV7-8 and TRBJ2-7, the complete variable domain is GAGVSQSPRYKVAKRGQDVALRCDPISGHVSLFWYQQALGQGPEFLTYFQNEAQLDKSGLPSDRFFAERPEGSVSTLKIQRTQQEDSAVYLCASSQNRGRTYEQYFGPGTRLTVT.

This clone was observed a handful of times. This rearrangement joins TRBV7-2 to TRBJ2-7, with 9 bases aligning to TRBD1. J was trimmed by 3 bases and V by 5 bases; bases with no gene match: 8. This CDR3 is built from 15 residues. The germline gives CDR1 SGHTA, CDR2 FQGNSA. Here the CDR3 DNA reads TGTGCCAGCAGCCGCCTAGGGACAGGGAGCTACGAGCAGTACTTC. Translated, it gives CASSRLGTGSYEQYF.

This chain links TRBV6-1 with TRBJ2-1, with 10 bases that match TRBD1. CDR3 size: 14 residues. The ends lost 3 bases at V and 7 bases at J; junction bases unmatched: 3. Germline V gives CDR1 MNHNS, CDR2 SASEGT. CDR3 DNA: TGTGCCAGCAGTGACCCGGGACAGGGGAATGAGCAGTTCTTC. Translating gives CASSDPGQGNEQFF.

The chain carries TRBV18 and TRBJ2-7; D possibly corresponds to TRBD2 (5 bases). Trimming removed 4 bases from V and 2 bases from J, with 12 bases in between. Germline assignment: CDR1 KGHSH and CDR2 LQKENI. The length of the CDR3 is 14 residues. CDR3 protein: CASSLRTGTYEQYF. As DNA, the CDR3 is TGTGCCAGCTCACTGAGGACTGGGACCTACGAGCAGTACTTC.

The CDR3 sequence: CASSLVGYSGNTIYF. The CDR3 coding sequence is TGTGCCAGCAGCTTAGTAGGGTACTCTGGAAACACCATATATTTT. The rearrangement uses TRBV7-9 and TRBJ1-3; D not resolved. Germline loops: CDR1 SEHNR, CDR2 FQNEAQ (reference sequence). The V end was cut by 1 base, the J end by 0 bases, with 7 bases between. The CDR3 contains 15 residues. The whole variable domain, remainder taken from reference TRBV7-9 and TRBJ1-3, is DTGVSQNPRHKITKRGQNVTFRCDPISEHNRLYWYRQTLGQGPEFLTYFQNEAQLEKSRLLSDRFSAERPKGSFSTLEIQRTEQGDSAMYLCASSLVGYSGNTIYFGEGSWLTVV.

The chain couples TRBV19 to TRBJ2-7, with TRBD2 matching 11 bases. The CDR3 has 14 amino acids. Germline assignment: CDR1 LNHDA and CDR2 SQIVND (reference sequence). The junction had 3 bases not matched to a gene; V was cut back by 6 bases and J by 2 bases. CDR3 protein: CASRNSGRAYEQYF. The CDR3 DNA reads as TGTGCCAGTAGGAATAGCGGGAGGGCCTACGAGCAGTACTTC.

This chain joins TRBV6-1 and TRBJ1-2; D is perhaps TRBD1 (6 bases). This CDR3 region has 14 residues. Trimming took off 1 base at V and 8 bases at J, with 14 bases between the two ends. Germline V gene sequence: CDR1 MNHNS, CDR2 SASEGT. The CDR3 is CASSEGRRRGGYTF. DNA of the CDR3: TGTGCCAGCAGTGAAGGGCGGAGGAGGGGGGGCTACACCTTC.

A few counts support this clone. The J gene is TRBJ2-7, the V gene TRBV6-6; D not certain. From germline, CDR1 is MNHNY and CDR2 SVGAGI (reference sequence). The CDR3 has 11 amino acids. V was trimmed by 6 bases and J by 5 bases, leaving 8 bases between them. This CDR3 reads CASRSGNEQYF. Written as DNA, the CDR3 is TGTGCCAGCAGATCTGGGAACGAGCAGTACTTC.

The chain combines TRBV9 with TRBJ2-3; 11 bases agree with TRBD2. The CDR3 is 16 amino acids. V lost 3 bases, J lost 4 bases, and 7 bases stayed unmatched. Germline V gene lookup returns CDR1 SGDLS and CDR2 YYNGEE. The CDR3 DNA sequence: TGTGCCAGCAGCGCAGTAGCGGGAGGGGGCGCAGATACGCAGTATTTT. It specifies CASSAVAGGGADTQYF.

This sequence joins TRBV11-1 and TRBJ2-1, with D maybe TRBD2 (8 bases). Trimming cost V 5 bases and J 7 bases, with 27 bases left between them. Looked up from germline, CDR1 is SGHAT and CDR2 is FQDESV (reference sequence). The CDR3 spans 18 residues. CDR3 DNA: TGTGCCAGCAGCCCAGGGGGTGTACTAAGCGGGAGTAATAATGAGCAGTTCTTC. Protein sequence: CASSPGGVLSGSNNEQFF.

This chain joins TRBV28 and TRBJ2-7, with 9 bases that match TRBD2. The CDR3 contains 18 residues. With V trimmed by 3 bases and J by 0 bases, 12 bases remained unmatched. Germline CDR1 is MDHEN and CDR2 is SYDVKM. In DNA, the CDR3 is TGTGCCAGCAGTTTTCCCCTACGACTAGCGGAAAGCTCCTACGAGCAGTACTTC. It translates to CASSFPLRLAESSYEQYF. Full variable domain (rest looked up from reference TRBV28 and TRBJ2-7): DVKVTQSSRYLVKRTGEKVFLECVQDMDHENMFWYRQDPGLGLRLIYFSYDVKMKEKGDIPEGYSVSREKKERFSLILESASTNQTSMYLCASSFPLRLAESSYEQYFGPGTRLTVT.

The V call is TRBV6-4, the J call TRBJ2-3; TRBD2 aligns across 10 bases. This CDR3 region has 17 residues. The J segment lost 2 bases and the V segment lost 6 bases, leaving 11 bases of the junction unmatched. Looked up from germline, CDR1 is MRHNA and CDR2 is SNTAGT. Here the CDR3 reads CASSPSVAGGTTDTQYF. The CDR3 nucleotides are TGTGCCAGCAGCCCAAGCGTAGCGGGAGGAACCACAGATACGCAGTATTTT.